This T cell receptor (beta chain) originates from a study of metastatic and nonmetastatic thyroid tumors. Study details: Repertoires were compared across blood and tumor or nodule tissue from malignant and benign thyroid patients.

As processed by the authors: Between-group CDR3 differences, defined by clinicopathological status, yielded a distant-metastasis classifier for papillary thyroid cancer. TCRdb re-clonotyped the PCR reads via MiXCR. Here the V and J calls rest on TCRdb's processing, not on the authors' analysis. The table lists about 43,000 clones, under 4% of them singletons. This CDR3 comprises 17 residues. Germline values: CDR1 SGDLS, CDR2 YYNGEE. With V trimmed by 3 bases and J by 4 bases, 12 bases remained unmatched. Patients had received no treatment of any kind before thyroid surgery. This clone is medium-sized within its sample. Its antigen is unidentified. Overall study findings and caveats: Compared with benign nodules, malignant thyroid tumors were reported to have significantly higher TCR beta diversity in both blood and tumor.

The receptor was derived from a female donor with papillary thyroid cancer or a benign thyroid nodule (not recorded which). Some clones in this sample may be carry-over from other donors' samples. The chain couples TRBV9 to TRBJ2-3, with 9 bases lining up with TRBD2. The specimen was blood. The CDR3 sequence: CASSERIAGVGADTQYF. The DNA for the CDR3 is TGTGCCAGCAGCGAGCGAATAGCGGGAGTTGGTGCAGATACGCAGTATTTT.